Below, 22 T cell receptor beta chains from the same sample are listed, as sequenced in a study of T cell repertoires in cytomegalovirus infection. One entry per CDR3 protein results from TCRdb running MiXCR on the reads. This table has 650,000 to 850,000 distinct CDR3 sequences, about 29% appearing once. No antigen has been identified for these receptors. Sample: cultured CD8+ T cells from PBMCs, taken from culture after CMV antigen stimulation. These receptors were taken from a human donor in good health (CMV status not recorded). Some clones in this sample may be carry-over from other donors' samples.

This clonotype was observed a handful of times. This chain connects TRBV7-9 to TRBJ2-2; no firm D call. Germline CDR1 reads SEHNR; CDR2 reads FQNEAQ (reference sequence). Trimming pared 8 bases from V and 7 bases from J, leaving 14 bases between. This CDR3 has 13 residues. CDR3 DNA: TGTGCCAGCGGGGTATCCCTCAACGGGGAGCTGTTTTTT. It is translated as CASGVSLNGELFF.

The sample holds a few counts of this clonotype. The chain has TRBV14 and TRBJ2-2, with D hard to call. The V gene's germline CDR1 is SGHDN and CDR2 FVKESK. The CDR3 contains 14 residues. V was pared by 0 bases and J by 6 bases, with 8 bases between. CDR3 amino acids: CASSQDWGSGELFF. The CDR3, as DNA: TGTGCCAGCAGCCAAGACTGGGGTTCCGGGGAGCTGTTTTTT.

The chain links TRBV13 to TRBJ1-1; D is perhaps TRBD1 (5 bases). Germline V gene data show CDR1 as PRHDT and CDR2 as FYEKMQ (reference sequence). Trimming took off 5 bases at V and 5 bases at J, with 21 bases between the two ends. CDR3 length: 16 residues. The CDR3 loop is CASSASDLGVLTEAFF. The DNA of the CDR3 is TGTGCCAGCAGCGCTTCAGATTTGGGGGTGCTTACTGAAGCTTTCTTT.

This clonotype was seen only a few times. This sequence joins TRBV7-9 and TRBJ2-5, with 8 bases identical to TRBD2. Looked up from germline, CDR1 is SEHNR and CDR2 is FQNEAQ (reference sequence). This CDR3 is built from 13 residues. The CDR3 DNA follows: TGTTCGAGCCAACGGGGGGGCCTGGAGACCCAGTACTTC. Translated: CSSQRGGLETQYF.

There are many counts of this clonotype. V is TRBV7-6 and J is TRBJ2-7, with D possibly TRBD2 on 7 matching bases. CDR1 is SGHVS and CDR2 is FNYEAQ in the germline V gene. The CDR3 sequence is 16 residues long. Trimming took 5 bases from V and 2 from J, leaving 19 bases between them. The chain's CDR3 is CASSPQGGAIPYEQYV. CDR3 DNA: TGTGCCAGCAGCCCCCAAGGGGGGGCAATTCCCTACGAGCAGTACGTC.

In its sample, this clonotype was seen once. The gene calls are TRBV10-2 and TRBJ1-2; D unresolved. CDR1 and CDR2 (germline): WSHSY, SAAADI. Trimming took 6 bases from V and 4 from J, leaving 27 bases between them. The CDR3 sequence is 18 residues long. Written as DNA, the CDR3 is TGCGCCAGCAGCCCCTCCGGGGAGGCTCTACAATATGGCTATGGCTACACCTTC. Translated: CASSPSGEALQYGYGYTF.

CDR3 coding DNA: TGTGCCAGCAGTCCACTGGACGGGGAATGGACTGAAGCTTTCTTT. As protein: CASSPLDGEWTEAFF. The chain links TRBV27 to TRBJ1-1, with D hard to call. Germline V lookup: CDR1 MNHEY, CDR2 SMNVEV (reference sequence). This CDR3 is 15 amino acids long. Trimming shortened V by 5 bases and J by 5 bases, and 18 bases separated the two germline ends.

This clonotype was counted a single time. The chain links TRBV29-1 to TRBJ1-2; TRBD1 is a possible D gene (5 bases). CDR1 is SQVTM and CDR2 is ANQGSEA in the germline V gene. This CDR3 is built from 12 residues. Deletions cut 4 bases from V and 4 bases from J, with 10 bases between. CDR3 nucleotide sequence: TGCAGCGTTGTGACAGCCCTCTATGGCTACACCTTC. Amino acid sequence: CSVVTALYGYTF.

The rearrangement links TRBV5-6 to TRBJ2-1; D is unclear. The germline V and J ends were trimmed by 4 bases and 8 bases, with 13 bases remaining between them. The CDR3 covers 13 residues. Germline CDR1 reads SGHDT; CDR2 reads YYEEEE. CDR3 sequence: CASSPRTDHEQFF. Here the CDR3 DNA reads TGTGCCAGCAGCCCCAGAACGGACCATGAGCAGTTCTTC.

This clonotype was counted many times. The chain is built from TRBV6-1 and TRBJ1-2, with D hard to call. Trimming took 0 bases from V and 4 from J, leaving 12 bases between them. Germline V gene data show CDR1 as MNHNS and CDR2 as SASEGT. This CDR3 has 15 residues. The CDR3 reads CASSEAGLGSYGYTF. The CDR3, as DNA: TGTGCCAGCAGTGAAGCCGGCCTGGGCAGCTATGGCTACACCTTC.

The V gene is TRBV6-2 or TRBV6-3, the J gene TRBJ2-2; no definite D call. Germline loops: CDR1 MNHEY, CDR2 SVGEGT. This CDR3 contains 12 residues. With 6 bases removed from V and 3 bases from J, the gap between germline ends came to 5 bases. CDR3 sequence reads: CASRSHTGELFF. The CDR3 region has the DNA TGTGCCAGCAGGAGTCACACCGGGGAGCTGTTTTTT.

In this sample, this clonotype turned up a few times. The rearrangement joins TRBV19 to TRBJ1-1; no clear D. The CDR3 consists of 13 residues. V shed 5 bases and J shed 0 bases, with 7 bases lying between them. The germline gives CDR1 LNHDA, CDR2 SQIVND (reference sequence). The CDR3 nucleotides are TGTGCCAGTAGTGCGGCCTTGAACACTGAAGCTTTCTTT. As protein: CASSAALNTEAFF.

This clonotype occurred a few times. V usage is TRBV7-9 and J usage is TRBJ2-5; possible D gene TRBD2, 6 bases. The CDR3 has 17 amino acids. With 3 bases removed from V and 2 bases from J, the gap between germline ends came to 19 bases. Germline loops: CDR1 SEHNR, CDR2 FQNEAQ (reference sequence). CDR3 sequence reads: CASSFGEVFPLQETQYF. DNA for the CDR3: TGTGCCAGCAGCTTCGGGGAGGTCTTCCCCTTGCAAGAGACCCAGTACTTC.

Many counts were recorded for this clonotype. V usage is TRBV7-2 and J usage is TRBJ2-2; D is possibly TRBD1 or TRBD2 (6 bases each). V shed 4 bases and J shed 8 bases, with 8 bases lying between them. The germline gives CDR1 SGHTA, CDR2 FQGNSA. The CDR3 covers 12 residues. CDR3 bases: TGTGCCAGCAGCTGGGGGGCTGGGGAGCTGTTTTTT. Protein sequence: CASSWGAGELFF.

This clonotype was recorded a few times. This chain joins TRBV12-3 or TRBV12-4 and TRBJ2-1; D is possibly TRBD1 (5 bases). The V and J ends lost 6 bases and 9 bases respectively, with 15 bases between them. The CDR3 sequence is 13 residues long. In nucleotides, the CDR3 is TGTGCCAGCAGCCTTAGCAGGGCAGGTGAGCAGTTCTTC. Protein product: CASSLSRAGEQFF.

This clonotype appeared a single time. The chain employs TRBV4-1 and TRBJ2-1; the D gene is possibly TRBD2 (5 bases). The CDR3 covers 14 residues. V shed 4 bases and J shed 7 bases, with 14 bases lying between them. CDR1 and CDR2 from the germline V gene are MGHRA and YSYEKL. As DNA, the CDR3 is TGCGCCAGCAGCCCCCCGACGGGCGGGAATGAGCAGTTCTTC. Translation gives CASSPPTGGNEQFF.

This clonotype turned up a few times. Written as DNA, the CDR3 is TGTGCCAGCAGCTTAGAGTCCGGGACTGAAGCTTTCTTT. Amino acid sequence: CASSLESGTEAFF. This chain uses TRBV7-9 with TRBJ1-1, with D unresolved. Germline-derived CDR1 and CDR2 are SEHNR and FQNEAQ (reference sequence). This CDR3 comprises 13 residues. V was clipped by 1 base and J by 5 bases, with 8 bases between them.

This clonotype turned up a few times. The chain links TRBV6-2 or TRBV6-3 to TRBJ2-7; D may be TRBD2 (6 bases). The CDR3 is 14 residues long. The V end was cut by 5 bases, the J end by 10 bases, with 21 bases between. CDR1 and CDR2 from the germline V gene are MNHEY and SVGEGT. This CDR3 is CASSPNRDLDYQYV. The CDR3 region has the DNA TGTGCCAGCAGTCCTAACCGGGACTTGGACTATCAGTACGTC.

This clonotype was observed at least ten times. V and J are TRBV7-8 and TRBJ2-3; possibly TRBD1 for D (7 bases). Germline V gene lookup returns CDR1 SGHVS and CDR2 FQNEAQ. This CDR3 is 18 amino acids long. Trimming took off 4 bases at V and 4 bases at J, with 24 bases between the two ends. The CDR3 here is CASSSSDYYRGVADTQYF. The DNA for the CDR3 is TGTGCCAGCAGCTCTTCGGACTACTACAGGGGAGTGGCAGATACGCAGTATTTT.

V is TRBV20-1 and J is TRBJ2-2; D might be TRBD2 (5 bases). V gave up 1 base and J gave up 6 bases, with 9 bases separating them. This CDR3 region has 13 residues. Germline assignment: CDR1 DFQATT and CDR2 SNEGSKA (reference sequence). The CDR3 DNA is TGCAGTGCTAGAGCTAGCCGCGCCGGGGAGCTGTTTTTT. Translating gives CSARASRAGELFF.

The CDR3 sequence: CASSSGEVNSNQPQHF. The CDR3 bases are TGTGCCAGCAGCTCCGGCGAGGTAAATAGCAATCAGCCCCAGCATTTT. The chain has TRBV7-3 and TRBJ1-5; D uncertain. Germline V gene lookup returns CDR1 SGHTA and CDR2 FQGTGA. Trimming removed 4 bases from V and 0 bases from J, with 13 bases in between. The CDR3 is made up of 16 amino acids.

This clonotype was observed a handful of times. CDR3 region: CASSLNLPSYNEQFF. CDR3 bases: TGTGCCAGCAGCTTAAATTTACCCTCCTACAATGAGCAGTTCTTC. The chain couples TRBV11-1 to TRBJ2-1; no clear D. The CDR3 totals 15 residues. From germline, CDR1 is SGHAT and CDR2 FQDESV (reference sequence). V lost 2 bases and J lost 0, with 8 bases in between.